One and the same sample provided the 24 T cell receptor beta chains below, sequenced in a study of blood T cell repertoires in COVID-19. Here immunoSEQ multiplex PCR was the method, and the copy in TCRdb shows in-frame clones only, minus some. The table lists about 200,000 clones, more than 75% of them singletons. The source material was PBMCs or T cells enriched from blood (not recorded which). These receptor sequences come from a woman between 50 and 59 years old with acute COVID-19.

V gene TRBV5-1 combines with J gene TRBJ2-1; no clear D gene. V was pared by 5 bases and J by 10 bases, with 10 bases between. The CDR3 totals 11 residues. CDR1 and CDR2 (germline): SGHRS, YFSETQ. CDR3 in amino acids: CASSREAEQFF. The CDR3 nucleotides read TGCGCCAGCAGTAGAGAGGCGGAGCAGTTCTTC.

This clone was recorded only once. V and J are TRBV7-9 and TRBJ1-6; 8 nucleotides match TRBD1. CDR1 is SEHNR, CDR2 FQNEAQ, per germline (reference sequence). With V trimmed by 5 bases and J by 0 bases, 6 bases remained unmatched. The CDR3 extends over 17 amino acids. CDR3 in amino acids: CASSPPGTGSYNSPLHF. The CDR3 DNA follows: TGTGCCAGCAGCCCCCCCGGGACAGGCTCCTATAATTCACCCCTCCACTTT.

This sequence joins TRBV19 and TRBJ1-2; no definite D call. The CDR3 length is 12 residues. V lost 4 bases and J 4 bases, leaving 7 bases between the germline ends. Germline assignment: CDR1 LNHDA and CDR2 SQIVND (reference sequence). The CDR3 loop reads CASSTVSYGYTF. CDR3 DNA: TGTGCCAGTAGTACAGTAAGCTATGGCTACACCTTC.

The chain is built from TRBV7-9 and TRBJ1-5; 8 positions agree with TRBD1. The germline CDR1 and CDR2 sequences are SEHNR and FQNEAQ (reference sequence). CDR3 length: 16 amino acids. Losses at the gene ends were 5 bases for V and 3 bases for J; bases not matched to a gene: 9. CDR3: CASSPGTGAPNQPQHF. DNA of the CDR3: TGTGCCAGCAGCCCCGGGACAGGTGCCCCCAATCAGCCCCAGCATTTT.

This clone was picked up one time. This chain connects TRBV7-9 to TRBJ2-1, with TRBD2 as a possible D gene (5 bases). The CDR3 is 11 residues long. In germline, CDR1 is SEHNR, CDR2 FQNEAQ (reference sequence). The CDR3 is CASGWENEQFF. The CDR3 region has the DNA TGTGCATCGGGGTGGGAGAATGAGCAGTTCTTC.

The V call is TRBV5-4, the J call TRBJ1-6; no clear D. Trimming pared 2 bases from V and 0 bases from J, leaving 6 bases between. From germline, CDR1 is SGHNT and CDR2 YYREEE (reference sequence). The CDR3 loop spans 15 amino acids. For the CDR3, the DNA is TGTGCCAGCAGCTTAGACACCTCCTATAATTCACCCCTCCACTTT. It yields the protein CASSLDTSYNSPLHF.

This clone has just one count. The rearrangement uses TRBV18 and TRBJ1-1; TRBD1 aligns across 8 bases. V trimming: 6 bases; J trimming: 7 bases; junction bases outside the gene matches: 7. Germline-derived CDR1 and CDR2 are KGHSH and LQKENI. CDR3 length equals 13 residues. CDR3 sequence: CASSGDRSNEAFF. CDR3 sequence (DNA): TGTGCCAGCTCGGGGGACAGGTCTAATGAAGCTTTCTTT.

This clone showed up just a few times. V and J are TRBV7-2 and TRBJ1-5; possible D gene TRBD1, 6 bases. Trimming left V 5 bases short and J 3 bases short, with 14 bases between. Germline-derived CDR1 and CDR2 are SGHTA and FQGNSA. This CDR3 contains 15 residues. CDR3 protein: CASSLQSGVNQPQHF. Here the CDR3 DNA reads TGTGCCAGCAGCCTCCAGTCAGGGGTCAATCAGCCCCAGCATTTT.

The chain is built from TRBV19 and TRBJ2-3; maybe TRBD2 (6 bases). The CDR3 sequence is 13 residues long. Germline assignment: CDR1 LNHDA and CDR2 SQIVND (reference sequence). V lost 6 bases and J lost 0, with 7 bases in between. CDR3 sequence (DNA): TGTGCCAGTAGCGGGGGTAGCACAGATACGCAGTATTTT. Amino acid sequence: CASSGGSTDTQYF. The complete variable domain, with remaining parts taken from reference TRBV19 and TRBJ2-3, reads DGGITQSPKYLFRKEGQNVTLSCEQNLNHDAMYWYRQDPGQGLRLIYYSQIVNDFQKGDIAEGYSVSREKKESFPLTVTSAQKNPTAFYLCASSGGSTDTQYFGPGTRLTVL.

This chain's CDR3 is CASSEGTVGYTF. The CDR3 DNA reads TGTGCCAGCAGTGAGGGGACAGTCGGCTACACCTTC. The chain recombines TRBV6-1 with TRBJ1-2; 7 nucleotides line up with TRBD1. Per the germline V gene, CDR1 is MNHNS and CDR2 is SASEGT. The CDR3 covers 12 residues. J lost 8 bases, V lost 3 bases, and 3 bases had no gene match.

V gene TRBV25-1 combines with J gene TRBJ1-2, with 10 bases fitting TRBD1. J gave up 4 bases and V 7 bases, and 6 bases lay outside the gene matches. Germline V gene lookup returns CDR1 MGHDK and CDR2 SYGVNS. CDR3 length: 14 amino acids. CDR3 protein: CASIGTGAGYGYTF. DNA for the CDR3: TGTGCCAGCATTGGGACAGGGGCCGGCTATGGCTACACCTTC.

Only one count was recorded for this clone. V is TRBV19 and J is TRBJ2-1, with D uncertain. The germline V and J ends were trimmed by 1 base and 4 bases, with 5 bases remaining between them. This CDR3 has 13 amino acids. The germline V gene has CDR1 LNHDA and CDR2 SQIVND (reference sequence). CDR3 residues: CASSIGLYNEQFF. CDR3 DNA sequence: TGTGCCAGTAGTATAGGTTTATACAATGAGCAGTTCTTC.

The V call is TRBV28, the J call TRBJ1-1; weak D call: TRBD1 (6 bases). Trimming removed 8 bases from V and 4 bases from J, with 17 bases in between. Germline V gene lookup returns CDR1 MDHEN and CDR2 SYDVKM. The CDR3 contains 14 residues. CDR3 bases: TGTGCCAGCTTAACAGGGAATTCCGGCACTGAAGCTTTCTTT. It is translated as CASLTGNSGTEAFF.

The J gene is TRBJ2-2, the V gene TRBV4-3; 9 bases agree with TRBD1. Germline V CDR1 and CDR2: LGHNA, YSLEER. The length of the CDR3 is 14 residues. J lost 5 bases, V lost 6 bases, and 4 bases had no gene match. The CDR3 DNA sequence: TGCGCCAGCAGATTAGGACAGGGGACCGGGGAGCTGTTTTTT. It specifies CASRLGQGTGELFF.

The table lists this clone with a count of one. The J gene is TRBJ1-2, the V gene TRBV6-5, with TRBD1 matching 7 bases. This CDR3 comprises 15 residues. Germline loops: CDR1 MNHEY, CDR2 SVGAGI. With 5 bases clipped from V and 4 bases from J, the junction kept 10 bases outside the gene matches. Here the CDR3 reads CASSPRTGNFYGYTF. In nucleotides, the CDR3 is TGTGCCAGCAGTCCCAGGACAGGAAACTTCTATGGCTACACCTTC.

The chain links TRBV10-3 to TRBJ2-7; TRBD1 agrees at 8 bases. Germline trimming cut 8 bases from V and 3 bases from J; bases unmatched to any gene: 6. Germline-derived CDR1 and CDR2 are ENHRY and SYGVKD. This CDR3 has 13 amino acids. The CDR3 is CAISTGANYEQYV. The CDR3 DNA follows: TGTGCCATCTCGACAGGGGCCAACTACGAGCAGTACGTC.

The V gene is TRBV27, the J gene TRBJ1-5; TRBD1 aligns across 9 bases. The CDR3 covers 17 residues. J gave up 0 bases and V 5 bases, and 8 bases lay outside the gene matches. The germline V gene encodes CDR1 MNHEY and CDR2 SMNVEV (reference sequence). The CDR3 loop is CASSRTGTGSSNQPQHF. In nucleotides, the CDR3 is TGTGCCAGCAGTAGGACCGGGACAGGGTCTAGCAATCAGCCCCAGCATTTT.

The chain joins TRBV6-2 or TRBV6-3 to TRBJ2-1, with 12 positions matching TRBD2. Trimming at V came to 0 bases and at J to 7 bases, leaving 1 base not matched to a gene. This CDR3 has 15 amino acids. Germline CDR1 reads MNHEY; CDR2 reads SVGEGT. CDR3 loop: CASSYSLAGGNEQFF. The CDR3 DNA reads TGTGCCAGCAGTTACTCGCTAGCGGGGGGGAATGAGCAGTTCTTC.

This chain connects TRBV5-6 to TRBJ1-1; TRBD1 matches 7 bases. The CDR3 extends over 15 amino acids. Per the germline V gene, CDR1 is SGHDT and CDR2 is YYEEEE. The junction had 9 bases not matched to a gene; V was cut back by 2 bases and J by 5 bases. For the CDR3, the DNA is TGTGCCAGCAGCTTTGTGAGGGGGCGAGGTACTGAAGCTTTCTTT. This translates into CASSFVRGRGTEAFF.

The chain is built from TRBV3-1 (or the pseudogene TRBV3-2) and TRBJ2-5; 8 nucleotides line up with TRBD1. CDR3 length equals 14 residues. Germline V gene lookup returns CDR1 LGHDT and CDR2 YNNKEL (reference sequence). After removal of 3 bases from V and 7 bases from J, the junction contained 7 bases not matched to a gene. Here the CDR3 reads CASSHRQGRTTQYF. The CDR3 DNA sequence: TGTGCCAGCAGCCACCGACAGGGGAGGACGACCCAGTACTTC.

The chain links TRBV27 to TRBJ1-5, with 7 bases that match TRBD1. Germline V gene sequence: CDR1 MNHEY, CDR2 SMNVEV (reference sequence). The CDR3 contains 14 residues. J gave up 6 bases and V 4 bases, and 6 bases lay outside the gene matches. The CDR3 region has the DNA TGTGCCAGCAGTTATACAGGGGCGGGTCAGCCCCAGCATTTT. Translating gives CASSYTGAGQPQHF.

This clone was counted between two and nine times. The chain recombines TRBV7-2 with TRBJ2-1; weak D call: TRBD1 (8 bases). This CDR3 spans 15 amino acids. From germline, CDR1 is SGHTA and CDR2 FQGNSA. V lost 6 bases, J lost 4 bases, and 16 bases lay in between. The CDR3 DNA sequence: TGTGCCAGCAGTTACGACAGGGGAGGGTACAATGAGCAGTTCTTC. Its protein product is CASSYDRGGYNEQFF.

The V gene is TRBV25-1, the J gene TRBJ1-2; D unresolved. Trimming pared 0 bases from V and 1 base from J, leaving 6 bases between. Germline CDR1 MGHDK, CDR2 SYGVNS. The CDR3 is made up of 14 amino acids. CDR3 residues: CASSEYGGNYGYTF. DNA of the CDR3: TGTGCCAGCAGTGAATATGGAGGTAACTATGGCTACACCTTC.

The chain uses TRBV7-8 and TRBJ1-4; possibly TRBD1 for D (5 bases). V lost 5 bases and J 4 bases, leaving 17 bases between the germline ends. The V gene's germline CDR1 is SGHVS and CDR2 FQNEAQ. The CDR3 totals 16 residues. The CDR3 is CASSPGLGSGNEKLFF. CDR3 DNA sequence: TGTGCCAGCAGCCCGGGACTAGGTTCGGGTAATGAAAAACTGTTTTTT. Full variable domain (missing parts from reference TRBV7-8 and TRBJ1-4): GAGVSQSPRYKVAKRGQDVALRCDPISGHVSLFWYQQALGQGPEFLTYFQNEAQLDKSGLPSDRFFAERPEGSVSTLKIQRTQQEDSAVYLCASSPGLGSGNEKLFFGSGTQLSVL.